This T cell receptor beta chain was captured by sequencing in a study of blood T cell repertoires in COVID-19. Repertoires were generated with immunoSEQ multiplex PCR, while TCRdb's copy carries only in-frame clones and drops some. The data show roughly 220,000 clones, about 85% seen once. This CDR3 region has 14 residues. Germline trimming cut 4 bases from V and 4 bases from J; bases unmatched to any gene: 4. Germline V gives CDR1 LNHNV, CDR2 YYDKDF (reference sequence). The genes are TRBV15 and TRBJ2-5; the match to TRBD1 covers 9 bases. Sample: peripheral blood. This receptor was taken from a man aged 30 to 39 with active or convalescent COVID-19. The CDR3 sequence: CATSTPDRGETQYF. DNA of the CDR3: TGTGCCACCAGCACGCCGGACAGGGGAGAGACCCAGTACTTC.